This entry concerns a single T cell receptor (beta chain). The table came from immunoSEQ multiplex PCR; TCRdb's copy has only in-frame clones and leaves some out. The data hold about 120,000 clones, with about nine tenths observed a single time. The data are from a study of T cell responses to AZD1222 COVID-19 vaccine. CDR1 is MDHEN, CDR2 SYDVKM, per germline. V dropped 10 bases and J dropped 7; count of bases not matched to a gene: 12. CDR3 length equals 13 residues. The origin of this receptor is an adult in good health. The rearrangement uses TRBV28 and TRBJ2-7; 8 nucleotides agree with TRBD1. Sequences were derived from peripheral blood, sampled on day 0 of AZD1222 vaccination. In DNA form, the CDR3 reads TGTGCCACCCAGGGACAGGCGGGGAGGGAGCAGTACTTC. Its protein product is CATQGQAGREQYF.